Below are 10 T cell receptor beta chains sequenced from a single sample in a study of molecular identifiers for immune sequencing clone quantification. TCRdb used MiXCR to reprocess the PCR reads, holding one entry per CDR3 protein. The table includes tens of thousands of distinct CDR3 sequences, over 15% detected once. Sequenced: naive CD8+ T cells from blood, with Jurkat cell RNA spiked in. The sample's subset: FACS-sorted CD8+CD4-CCR7+CD45RA+ naive T cells. The source of these receptors is a human donor in good health. Some libraries in this study had Jurkat cell RNA spiked in.

The rearrangement joins TRBV4-1 to TRBJ1-1; D unclear. Per germline, CDR1 MGHRA and CDR2 YSYEKL. The V and J ends lost 3 bases and 2 bases respectively, with 10 bases between them. This CDR3 is 14 amino acids long. CDR3 coding DNA: TGCGCCAGCAGCCATGATGGCAGTAACACTGAAGCTTTCTTT. Its protein product is CASSHDGSNTEAFF.

This clonotype was seen ten or more times. The rearrangement links TRBV28 to TRBJ1-5; unclear D gene. The germline V gene encodes CDR1 MDHEN and CDR2 SYDVKM. Trimming pared 3 bases from V and 0 bases from J, leaving 9 bases between. The CDR3 contains 15 residues. CDR3 in amino acids: CASSFPGNSNQPQHF. The CDR3 DNA reads TGTGCCAGCAGTTTCCCCGGGAATAGCAATCAGCCCCAGCATTTT.

This clonotype has a single count. This may be a read error: a much more frequent sequence differs by one nucleotide. The final CDR3 position lacks the conserved phenylalanine or tryptophan, pointing to a likely read error. V and J are TRBV20-1 and TRBJ2-5, with TRBD2 matching over 11 bases. The CDR3 extends over 15 amino acids. Germline V CDR1 and CDR2: DFQATT, SNEGSKA (reference sequence). Trimming took 6 bases from V and 4 from J; bases not matched to a gene: 10. The CDR3 DNA sequence: TGCAGTGCAAACGCCAAAGGGACTAGCGGAGAGACCCAGTACATC. Translating gives CSANAKGTSGETQYI.

This clonotype was detected ten times or more. The chain carries TRBV19 and TRBJ2-7; D not resolved. Trimming cost V 9 bases and J 3 bases, with 21 bases left between them. Germline CDR1 is LNHDA and CDR2 is SQIVND (reference sequence). The CDR3 sequence is 15 residues long. CDR3 in DNA: TGTGCCAGCCCAGGTCCGGGCACCTTCCTCTACGAGCAGTACTTC. It specifies CASPGPGTFLYEQYF. Based on the CDR3 plus reference TRBV19 and TRBJ2-7, the full variable domain is DGGITQSPKYLFRKEGQNVTLSCEQNLNHDAMYWYRQDPGQGLRLIYYSQIVNDFQKGDIAEGYSVSREKKESFPLTVTSAQKNPTAFYLCASPGPGTFLYEQYFGPGTRLTVT.

Remarks on this clonotype: The junction shows a germline mismatch at one end, possibly a read error. The V gene is TRBV27, the J gene TRBJ2-7, with TRBD2 matching over 8 bases. The germline gives CDR1 MNHEY, CDR2 SMNVEV (reference sequence). The CDR3 loop spans 14 amino acids. The CDR3 region has the DNA TGTGCCTGCAGTCAGGGGACTAGTGGTATAGAGCAGTACTTC. Translation gives CACSQGTSGIEQYF.

Concerning this clonotype: One base away lies a much larger clone, so this may be a sequencing read error. V is TRBV6-5 and J is TRBJ1-5; D uncertain. Trimming took off 2 bases at V and 9 bases at J, with 17 bases between the two ends. The CDR3 is made up of 15 amino acids. Per germline, CDR1 MNHEY and CDR2 SVGAGI. CDR3 sequence: CASSYRRTGTWPQHF. The CDR3 coding sequence is TGTGCCAGCAGTTACCGTCGGACCGGTACATGGCCCCAGCATTTT.

This clonotype was observed at least ten times. The gene calls are TRBV28 and TRBJ2-1; no clear D gene. V lost 5 bases, J lost 9 bases, and 5 bases lay in between. CDR1 is MDHEN and CDR2 is SYDVKM in the germline V gene. There are 10 residues in the CDR3. As DNA, the CDR3 is TGTGCCAGCAGTCACACTGAGCAGTTCTTC. Translated, it gives CASSHTEQFF.

This clonotype came up many times. This chain links TRBV29-1 with TRBJ1-2, with D unresolved. This CDR3 is 12 amino acids long. CDR1 SQVTM and CDR2 ANQGSEA come from the germline V gene. V shed 7 bases and J shed 0 bases, with 9 bases lying between them. The CDR3 DNA reads TGCAGCGGAGTGTTAGCTAACTATGGCTACACCTTC. Its protein product is CSGVLANYGYTF.

This clonotype was counted at least ten times. V gene TRBV9 combines with J gene TRBJ2-7; 7 bases line up with TRBD2. The V segment lost 4 bases and the J segment 1 base; nucleotides outside the gene matches: 14. The length of the CDR3 is 17 residues. Germline V gene lookup returns CDR1 SGDLS and CDR2 YYNGEE. The CDR3 is CASSPNPSGLKSYEQYF. The CDR3 region has the DNA TGTGCCAGCAGCCCCAACCCCTCGGGACTAAAGTCCTACGAGCAGTACTTC.

Details on this clonotype: A much larger clonotype is one base distant, so this may be a read error. The genes are TRBV27 and TRBJ2-5; 10 bases fit TRBD2. Germline V gives CDR1 MNHEY, CDR2 SMNVEV (reference sequence). This CDR3 spans 16 amino acids. Trimming at V came to 4 bases and at J to 4 bases, leaving 9 bases not matched to a gene. The DNA of the CDR3 is TGTGCCAGCAGTTCGGCAGCGGGAGGGCCAGTAGAGACCCAGTACTTC. It specifies CASSSAAGGPVETQYF.